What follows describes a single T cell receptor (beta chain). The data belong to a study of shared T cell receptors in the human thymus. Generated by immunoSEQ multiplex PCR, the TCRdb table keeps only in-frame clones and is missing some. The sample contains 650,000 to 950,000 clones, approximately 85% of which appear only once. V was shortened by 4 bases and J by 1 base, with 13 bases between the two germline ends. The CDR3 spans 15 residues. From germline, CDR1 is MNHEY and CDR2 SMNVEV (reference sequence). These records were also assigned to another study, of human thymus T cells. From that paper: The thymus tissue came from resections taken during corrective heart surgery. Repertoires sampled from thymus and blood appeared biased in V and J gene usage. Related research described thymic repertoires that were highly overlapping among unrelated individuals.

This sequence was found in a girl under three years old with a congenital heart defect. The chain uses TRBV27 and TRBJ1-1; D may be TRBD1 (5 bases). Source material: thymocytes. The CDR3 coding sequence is TGTGCCAGCAGTTCCCTCGACAGAACGAACACTGAAGCTTTCTTT. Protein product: CASSSLDRTNTEAFF.